The clone carrying this TCR beta chain has only a few counts. Its specificity is not known. TCRdb reanalysed the 5' RACE reads using MiXCR and keeps one entry per CDR3 protein. The profile covers about 360,000 distinct CDR3 sequences, with 13% to 15% appearing a single time and approximately 20% taken by the ten largest. The data belong to a study of T-cell memory formation after mild COVID-19. About the study: Clusters of TCRs were largely donor specific. Overall study findings and caveats: Cross-reactive memory seemingly joined, as some responding clones were found in pre-infection memory. Clones shrinking between day 15 and 85 showed a balanced CD4/CD8 split, and those that grew later tilted toward CD4+.

The CDR3 consists of 15 residues. Germline V gene sequence: CDR1 SGHTA, CDR2 FQGNSA. After removal of 5 bases from V and 10 bases from J, the junction contained 9 bases not matched to a gene. The chain combines TRBV7-2 with TRBJ2-1, with TRBD2 identical over 12 bases. The sequencing input was PBMCs or a T cell subset sorted from them (not recorded which). The TCR originated in a man between 18 and 29 years old who had mild COVID-19 (a few samples of this study predate the infection). Cell type and time point are not known. This CDR3 is CASSLGLAGNHEQFF. The CDR3 coding sequence is TGTGCCAGCAGCCTGGGACTAGCGGGTAACCACGAGCAGTTCTTC.